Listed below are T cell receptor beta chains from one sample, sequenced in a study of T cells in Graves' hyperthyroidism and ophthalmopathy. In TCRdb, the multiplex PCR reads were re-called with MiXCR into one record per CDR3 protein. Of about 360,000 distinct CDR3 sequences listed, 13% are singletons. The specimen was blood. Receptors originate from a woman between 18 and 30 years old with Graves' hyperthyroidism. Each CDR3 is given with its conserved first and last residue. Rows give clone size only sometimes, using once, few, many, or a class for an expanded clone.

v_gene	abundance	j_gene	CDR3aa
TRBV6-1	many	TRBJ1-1	CASSDWGVTNTEAFF
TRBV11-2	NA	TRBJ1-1	CASSLGLREFRNTEAFF
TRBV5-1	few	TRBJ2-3	CASSLGTATSTDTQYF
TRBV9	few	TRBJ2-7	CASSPIGTSYEQYF
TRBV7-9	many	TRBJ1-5	CASSTEKGQGGNQPQHF
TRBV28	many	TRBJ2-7	CASSFPTSGHHLSYEQYF
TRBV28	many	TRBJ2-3	CASSGAGVDTQYF
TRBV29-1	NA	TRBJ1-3	CSVDKGGGNTIYF
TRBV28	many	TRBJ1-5	CASSLMQTNQPQHF
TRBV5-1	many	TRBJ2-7	CASSPGLASEQYF
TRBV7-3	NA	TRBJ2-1	CASSFFHGAGELEQFF
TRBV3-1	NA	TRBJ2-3	CASSPVAGGGTQYF
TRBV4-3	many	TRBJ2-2	CASSQDRHLGELFF
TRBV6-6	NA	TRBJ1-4	CASSYSSVTNEKLFF
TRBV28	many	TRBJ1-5	CASRTENQPQHF
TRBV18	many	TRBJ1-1	CASSRGGQNTEAFF
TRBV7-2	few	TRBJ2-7	CASSAVRVVEQYF
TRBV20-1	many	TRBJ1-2	CSARDVDRASYGYTF
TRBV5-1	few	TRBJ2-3	CASSLLGGTDTQYF
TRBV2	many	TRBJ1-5	CASRSGSGRNQPQHF
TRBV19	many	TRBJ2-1	CASGGNLLNEQFF
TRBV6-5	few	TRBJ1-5	CASSYSHRENQPQHF
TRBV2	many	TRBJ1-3	CASTVGVGNTIYF
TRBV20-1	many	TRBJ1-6	CSASRDRSSYNSPLHF
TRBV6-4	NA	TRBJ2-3	CASSEGHSTDTRYF
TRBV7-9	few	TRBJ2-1	CASSPLNNEQFF
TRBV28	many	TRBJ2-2	CASSRPRLSHAGTGELFF
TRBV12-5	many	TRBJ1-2	CASGPGPHYGYTF
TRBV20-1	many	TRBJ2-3	CSARPGSRITDTQYF
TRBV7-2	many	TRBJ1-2	CASSLSGGRVGDGYTF
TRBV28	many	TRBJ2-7	CASVVQNSYEQYF
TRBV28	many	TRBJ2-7	CASRTDRSSYEQYF
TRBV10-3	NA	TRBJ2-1	CAISESGTSGGVDEQFF
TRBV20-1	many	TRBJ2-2	CSAREGSGANTGELFF
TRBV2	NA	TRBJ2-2	CASSALNTGELVF
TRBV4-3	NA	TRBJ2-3	CASSRRSGSGTDTQYF
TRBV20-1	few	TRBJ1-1	CSARDPGPGVNTEAFF
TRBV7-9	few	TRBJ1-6	CASSFSQGNSPLHF
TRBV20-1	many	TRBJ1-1	CSAPRGLMNTEAFF
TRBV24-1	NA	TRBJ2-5	CATQAGLQETQYF
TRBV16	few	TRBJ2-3	CASSQSYPGLGGTDTQYF
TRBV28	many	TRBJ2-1	CASSFLGPSYNEQFF
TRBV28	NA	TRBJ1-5	CASSPNAGTENQPQHF
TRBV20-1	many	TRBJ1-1	CSAPKGKGTEAFF
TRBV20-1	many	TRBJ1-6	CSAREGSYFSPLHF